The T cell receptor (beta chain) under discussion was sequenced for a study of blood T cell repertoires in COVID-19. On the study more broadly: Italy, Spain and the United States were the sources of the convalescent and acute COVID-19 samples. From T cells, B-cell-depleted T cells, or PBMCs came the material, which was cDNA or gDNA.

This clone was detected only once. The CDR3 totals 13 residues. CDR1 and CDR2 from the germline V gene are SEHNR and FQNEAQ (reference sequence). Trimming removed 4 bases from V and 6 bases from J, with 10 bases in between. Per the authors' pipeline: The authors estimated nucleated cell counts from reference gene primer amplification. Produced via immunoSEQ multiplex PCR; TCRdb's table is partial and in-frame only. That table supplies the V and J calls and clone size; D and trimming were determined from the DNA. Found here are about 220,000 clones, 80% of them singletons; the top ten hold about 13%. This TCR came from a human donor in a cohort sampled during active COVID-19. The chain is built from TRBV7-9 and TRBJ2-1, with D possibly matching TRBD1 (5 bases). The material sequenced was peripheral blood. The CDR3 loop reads CASSSDTFNEQFF. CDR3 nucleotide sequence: TGTGCCAGCAGCTCGGACACCTTCAATGAGCAGTTCTTC. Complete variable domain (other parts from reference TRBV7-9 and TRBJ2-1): DTGVSQNPRHKITKRGQNVTFRCDPISEHNRLYWYRQTLGQGPEFLTYFQNEAQLEKSRLLSDRFSAERPKGSFSTLEIQRTEQGDSAMYLCASSSDTFNEQFFGPGTRLTVL.